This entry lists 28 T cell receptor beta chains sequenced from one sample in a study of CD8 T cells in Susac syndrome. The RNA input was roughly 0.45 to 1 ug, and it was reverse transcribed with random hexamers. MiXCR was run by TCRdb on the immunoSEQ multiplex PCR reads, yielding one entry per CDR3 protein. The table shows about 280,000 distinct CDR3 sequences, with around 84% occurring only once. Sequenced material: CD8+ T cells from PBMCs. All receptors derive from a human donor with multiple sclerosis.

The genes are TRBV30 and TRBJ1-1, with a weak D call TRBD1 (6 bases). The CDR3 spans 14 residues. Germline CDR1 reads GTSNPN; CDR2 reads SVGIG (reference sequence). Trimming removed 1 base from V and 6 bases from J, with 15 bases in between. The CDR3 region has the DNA TGTGCCTGGAGTGATCTCAGGGGAAGGGCTGAAGCTTTCTTT. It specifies CAWSDLRGRAEAFF.

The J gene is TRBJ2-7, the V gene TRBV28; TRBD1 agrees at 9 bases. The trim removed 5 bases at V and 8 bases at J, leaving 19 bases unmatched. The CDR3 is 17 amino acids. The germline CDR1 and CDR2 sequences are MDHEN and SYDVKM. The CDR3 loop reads CASSVSYRDRAKSQQYF. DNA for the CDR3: TGTGCCAGCAGTGTCTCCTACCGGGACAGGGCGAAGAGCCAGCAGTACTTC.

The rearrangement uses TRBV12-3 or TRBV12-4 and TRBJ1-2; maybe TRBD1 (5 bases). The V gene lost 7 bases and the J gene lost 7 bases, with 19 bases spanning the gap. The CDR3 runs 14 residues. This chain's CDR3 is CASNRDDPVGGYTF. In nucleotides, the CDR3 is TGTGCCAGCAACCGGGACGACCCCGTTGGTGGCTACACCTTC.

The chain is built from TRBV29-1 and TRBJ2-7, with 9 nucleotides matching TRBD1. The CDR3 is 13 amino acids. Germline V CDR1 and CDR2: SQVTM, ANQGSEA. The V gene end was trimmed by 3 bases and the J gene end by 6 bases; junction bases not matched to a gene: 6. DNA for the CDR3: TGCAGCGTTGATTTCGGACAGGGGATCGAGCAGTACTTC. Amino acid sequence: CSVDFGQGIEQYF.

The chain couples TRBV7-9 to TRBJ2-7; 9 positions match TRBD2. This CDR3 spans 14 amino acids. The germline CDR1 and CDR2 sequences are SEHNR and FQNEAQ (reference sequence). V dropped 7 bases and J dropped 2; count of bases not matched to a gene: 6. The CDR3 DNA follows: TGTGCCAGCATCCCGCGGGAGGGCACCTACGAGCAGTACTTC. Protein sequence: CASIPREGTYEQYF.

In nucleotides, the CDR3 is TGTGCCAGCATGCGGGAGTTGGACATGAACACTGAAGCTTTCTTT. It encodes CASMRELDMNTEAFF. V gene TRBV2 combines with J gene TRBJ1-1, with a weak D call TRBD1 (5 bases). V was trimmed by 7 bases and J by 0 bases, leaving 15 bases between them. Germline V gene lookup returns CDR1 SNHLY and CDR2 FYNNEI. The CDR3 covers 15 residues.

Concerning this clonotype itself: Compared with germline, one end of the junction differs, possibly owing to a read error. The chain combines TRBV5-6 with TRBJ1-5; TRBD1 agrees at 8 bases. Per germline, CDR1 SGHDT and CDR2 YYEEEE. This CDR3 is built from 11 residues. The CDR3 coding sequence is TGTGCCAGCAGCGGAATGGGACAGGTGGATTTT. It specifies CASSGMGQVDF.

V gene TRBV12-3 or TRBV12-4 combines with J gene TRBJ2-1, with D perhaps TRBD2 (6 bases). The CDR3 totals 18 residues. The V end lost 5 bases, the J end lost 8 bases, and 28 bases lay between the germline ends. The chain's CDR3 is CASSQSGSTGTPRDEQFF. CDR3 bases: TGTGCCAGCAGTCAATCAGGGTCCACCGGGACTCCTAGGGATGAGCAGTTCTTC.

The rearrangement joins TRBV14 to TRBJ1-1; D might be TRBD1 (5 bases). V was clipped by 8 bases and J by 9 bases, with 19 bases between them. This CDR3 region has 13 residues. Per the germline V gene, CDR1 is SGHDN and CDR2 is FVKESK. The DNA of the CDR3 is TGTGCCAGCCGTAGACGGGACGAGCTTAAAGCTTTCTTT. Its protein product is CASRRRDELKAFF.

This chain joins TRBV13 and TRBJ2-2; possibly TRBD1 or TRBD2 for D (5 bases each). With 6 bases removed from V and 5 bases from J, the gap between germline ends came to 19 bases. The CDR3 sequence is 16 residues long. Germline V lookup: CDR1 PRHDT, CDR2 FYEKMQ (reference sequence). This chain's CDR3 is CASSPENGGRTGELFF. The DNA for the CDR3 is TGTGCCAGCAGTCCCGAGAATGGGGGTCGTACCGGGGAGCTGTTTTTT.

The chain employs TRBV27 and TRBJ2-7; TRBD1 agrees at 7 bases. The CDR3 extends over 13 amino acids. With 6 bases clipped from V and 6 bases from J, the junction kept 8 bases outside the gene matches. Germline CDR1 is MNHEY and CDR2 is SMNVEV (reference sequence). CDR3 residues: CASRQDREVEQYF. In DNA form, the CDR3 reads TGTGCCAGCAGACAAGACAGGGAAGTCGAGCAGTACTTC.

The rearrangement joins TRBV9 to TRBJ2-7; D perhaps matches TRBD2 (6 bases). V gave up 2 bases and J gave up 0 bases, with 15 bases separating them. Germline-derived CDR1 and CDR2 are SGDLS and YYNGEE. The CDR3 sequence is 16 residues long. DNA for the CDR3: TGTGCCAGCAGCGTGTCTAGCGCAGATACCTCCTACGAGCAGTACTTC. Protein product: CASSVSSADTSYEQYF. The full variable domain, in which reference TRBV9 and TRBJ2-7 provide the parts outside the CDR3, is DSGVTQTPKHLITATGQRVTLRCSPRSGDLSVYWYQQSLDQGLQFLIQYYNGEERAKGNILERFSAQQFPDLHSELNLSSLELGDSALYFCASSVSSADTSYEQYFGPGTRLTVT.

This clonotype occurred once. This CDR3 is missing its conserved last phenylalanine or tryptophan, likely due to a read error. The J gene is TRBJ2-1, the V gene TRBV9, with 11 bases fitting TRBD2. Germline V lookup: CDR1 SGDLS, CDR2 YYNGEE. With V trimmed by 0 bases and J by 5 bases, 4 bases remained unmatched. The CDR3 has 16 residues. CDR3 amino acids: CASSVGASGGNNEQFL. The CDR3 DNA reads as TGTGCCAGCAGCGTAGGGGCTAGCGGGGGGAACAATGAGCAGTTCCTC.

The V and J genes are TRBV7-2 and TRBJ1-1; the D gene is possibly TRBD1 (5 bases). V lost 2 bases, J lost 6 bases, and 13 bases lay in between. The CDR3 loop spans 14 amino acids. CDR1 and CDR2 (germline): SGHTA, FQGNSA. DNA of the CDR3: TGTGCCAGCAGCTTACGGGCAGGGCGCGCTGAAGCTTTCTTT. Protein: CASSLRAGRAEAFF. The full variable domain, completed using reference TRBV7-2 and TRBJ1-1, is GAGVSQSPSNKVTEKGKDVELRCDPISGHTALYWYRQSLGQGLEFLIYFQGNSAPDKSGLPSDRFSAERTGGSVSTLTIQRTQQEDSAVYLCASSLRAGRAEAFFGQGTRLTVV.

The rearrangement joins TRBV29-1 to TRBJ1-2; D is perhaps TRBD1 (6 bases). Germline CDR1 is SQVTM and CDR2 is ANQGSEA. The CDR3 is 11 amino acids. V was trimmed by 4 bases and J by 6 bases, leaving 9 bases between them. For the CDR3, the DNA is TGCAGCGTTGTATCAGGGGATGGCTACACCTTC. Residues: CSVVSGDGYTF.

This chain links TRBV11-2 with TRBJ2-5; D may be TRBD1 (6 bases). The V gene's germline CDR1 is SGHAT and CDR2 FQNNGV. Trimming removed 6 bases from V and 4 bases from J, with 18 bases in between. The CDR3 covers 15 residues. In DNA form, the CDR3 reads TGTGCCAGCAGATCCATACAGGGTCGAGGAGAGACCCAGTACTTC. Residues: CASRSIQGRGETQYF.

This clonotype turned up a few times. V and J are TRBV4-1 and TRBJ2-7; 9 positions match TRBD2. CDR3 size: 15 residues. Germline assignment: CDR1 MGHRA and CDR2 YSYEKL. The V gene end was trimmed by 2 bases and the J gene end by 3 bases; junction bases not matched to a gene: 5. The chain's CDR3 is CASSQRLAGIYEQYF. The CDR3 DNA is TGCGCCAGCAGCCAACGCCTAGCGGGAATCTACGAGCAGTACTTC.

CDR3 amino acids: CASRLGPTPYNEQFF. Here the CDR3 DNA reads TGTGCAAGTCGCCTCGGGCCTACACCCTACAATGAGCAGTTCTTC. V gene TRBV12-2 combines with J gene TRBJ2-1; the D call of TRBD2 is as the table states it, not checked on the DNA. TRBV12-2 is an annotated pseudogene. This CDR3 is 15 amino acids long.

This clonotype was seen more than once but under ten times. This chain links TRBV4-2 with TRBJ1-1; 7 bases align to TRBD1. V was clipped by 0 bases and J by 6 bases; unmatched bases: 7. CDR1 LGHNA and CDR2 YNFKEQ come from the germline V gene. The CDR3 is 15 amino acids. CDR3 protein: CASSQDFGGGPEAFF. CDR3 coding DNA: TGTGCCAGCAGCCAAGATTTTGGAGGGGGCCCTGAAGCTTTCTTT.

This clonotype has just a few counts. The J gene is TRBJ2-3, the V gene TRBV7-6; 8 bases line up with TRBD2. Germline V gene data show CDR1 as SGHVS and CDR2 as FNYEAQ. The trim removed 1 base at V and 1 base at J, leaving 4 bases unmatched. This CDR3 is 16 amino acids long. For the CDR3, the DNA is TGTGCCAGCAGCTTAGGCAGCGGGAGAGGCACAGATACGCAGTATTTT. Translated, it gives CASSLGSGRGTDTQYF.

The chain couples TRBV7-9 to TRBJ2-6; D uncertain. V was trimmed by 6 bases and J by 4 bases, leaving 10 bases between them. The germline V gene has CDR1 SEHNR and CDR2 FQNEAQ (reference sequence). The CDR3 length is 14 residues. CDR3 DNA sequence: TGTGCCAGCAGACCGGGCCCCGGGGCCAACGTCCTGACTTTC. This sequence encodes CASRPGPGANVLTF.

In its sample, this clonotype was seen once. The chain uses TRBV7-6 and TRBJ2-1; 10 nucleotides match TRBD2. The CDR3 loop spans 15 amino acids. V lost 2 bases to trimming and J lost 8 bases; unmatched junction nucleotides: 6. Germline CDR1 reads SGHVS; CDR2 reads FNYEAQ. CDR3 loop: CASSLKLAGRDEQFF. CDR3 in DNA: TGTGCCAGCAGCTTAAAACTAGCGGGGAGGGATGAGCAGTTCTTC.

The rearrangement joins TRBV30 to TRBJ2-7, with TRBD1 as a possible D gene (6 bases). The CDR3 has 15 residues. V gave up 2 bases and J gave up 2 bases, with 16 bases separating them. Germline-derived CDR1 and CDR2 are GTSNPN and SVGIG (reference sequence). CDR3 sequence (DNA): TGTGCCTGGAGTCCTCGACAGGTTCAAACCTACGAGCAGTACTTC. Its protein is CAWSPRQVQTYEQYF.

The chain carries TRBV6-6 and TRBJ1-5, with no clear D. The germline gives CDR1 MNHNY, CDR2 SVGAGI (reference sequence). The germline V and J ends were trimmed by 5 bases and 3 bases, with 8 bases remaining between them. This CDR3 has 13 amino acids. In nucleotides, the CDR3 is TGTGCCAGCAGTCTAGCGTTCAATCAGCCCCAGCATTTT. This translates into CASSLAFNQPQHF.

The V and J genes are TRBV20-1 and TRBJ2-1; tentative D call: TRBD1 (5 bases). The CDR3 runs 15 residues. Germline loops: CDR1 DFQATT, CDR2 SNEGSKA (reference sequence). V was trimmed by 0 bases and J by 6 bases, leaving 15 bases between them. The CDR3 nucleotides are TGCAGTGCTAGAGATGCAGGGATCGAAAGCAATGAGCAGTTCTTC. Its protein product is CSARDAGIESNEQFF.

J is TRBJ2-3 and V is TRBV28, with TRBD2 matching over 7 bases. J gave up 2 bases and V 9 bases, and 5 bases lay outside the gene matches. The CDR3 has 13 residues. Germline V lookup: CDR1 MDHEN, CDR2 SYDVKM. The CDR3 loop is CARGTTYTDTQYF. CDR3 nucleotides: TGTGCCAGAGGGACTACCTACACAGATACGCAGTATTTT.

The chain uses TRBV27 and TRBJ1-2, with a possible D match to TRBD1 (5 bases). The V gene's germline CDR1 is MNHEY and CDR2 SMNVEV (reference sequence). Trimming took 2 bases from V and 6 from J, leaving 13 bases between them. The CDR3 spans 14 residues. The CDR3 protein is CASSLGTTRDGYTF. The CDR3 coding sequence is TGTGCCAGCAGTTTAGGGACTACTCGGGATGGCTACACCTTC.

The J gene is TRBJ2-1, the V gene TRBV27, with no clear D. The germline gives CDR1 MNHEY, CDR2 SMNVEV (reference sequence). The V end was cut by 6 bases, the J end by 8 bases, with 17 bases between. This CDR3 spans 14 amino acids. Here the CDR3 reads CASRHIVGGDEQFF. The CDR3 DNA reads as TGTGCCAGCAGGCATATTGTAGGTGGGGATGAGCAGTTCTTC.